This record concerns one TCR beta chain sequence. Its antigen is currently not known. Base qualities are not at hand, and no much larger clone is one base apart. During colonoscopy, one to two pinch biopsies were obtained from the rectum for research. Before the diagnostic colonoscopy, none of the ulcerative colitis patients had been given any immunosuppressive medication. Rectal biopsies were digested with proteinase K before DNA isolation. The Wizard kit (Promega) was used to extract genomic DNA from blood and intestinal samples. The sample belongs to a study of pediatric ulcerative colitis (dated 2019 in TCRdb). Regarding the complete study: Pancolitis was present in several ulcerative colitis patients and left-sided colitis in two, and histology consistent with ulcerative colitis was found in all of these patients. Nine newly diagnosed, treatment-naive pediatric ulcerative colitis patients and four non-IBD control children each provided paired blood and rectal samples. The Pediatric Ulcerative Colitis Activity Index classified a couple of patients as having mild disease, several as having moderate disease and three as having acute severe colitis. Results and caveats for the whole study, not just this receptor: For technical reasons, substantially fewer templates were yielded by the blood samples of two patients, and these blood samples were excluded from blood-rectal overlap analysis. Features of the rectal repertoire distinguished controls, mild-moderate colitis patients and acute severe colitis patients, and in acute severe colitis, rectal diversity was reduced because of clonal expansions. Two rectal CDR3 clonotypes were detected in all ulcerative colitis patients and were not detected in any of the controls. Only four individuals were included in the healthy control group, which was small. Because the repertoires came from total lymphocyte DNA, rare subsets such as regulatory T cells may have patterns that are not reflected. T cells from blood may have been included in the rectal pinch biopsies, particularly in patients with overt colitis. Autologous blood-rectal clonal overlap was significantly higher in ulcerative colitis patients than in controls, suggesting increased T cell trafficking to inflamed tissue.

The germline ends are 33 bases apart after V is trimmed by 5 bases and J by 7 bases. The CDR3 goes from the cysteine to the phenylalanine over 20 residues. Of the read, only the CDR3 DNA is kept; its 60 bases are in frame from base 1. Per the germline V gene, SGHVS is the CDR1 and FNYEAQ is the CDR2. Through the immunoSEQ TRB Survey service, multiplex V and J primers were used to amplify rearranged CDR3 beta regions from genomic DNA. To keep sequencing depth equal across samples, survey-level depth of up to 500,000 reads per sample was applied. Libraries were purified and pooled, and sequencing was performed on Illumina technology. Processing in the source paper ran as follows. Productive clonality, sample overlap, pairwise scatters, CDR3 beta length, V/D/J gene usage and productiveness were assessed with immunoSEQ online tools. Alongside Shannon and Simpson indices, calculated diversity was computed as the number of unique rearrangements divided by total templates, multiplied by 100. Z-score normalized data were analyzed by principal component analysis with the R prcomp function and the ggbiplot package. Morisita's index was used to quantify the clonal overlap between blood and rectum within each subject. TCRdb holds this immuneACCESS table with in-frame rearrangements only. Some clones are missing; in checked studies, unresolved V genes explain under half, and the rest has no known cause. V and J calls and clone size are given by that table; D and trimming were obtained from the DNA. This sample lists approximately 38,000 clones; 60% to 75% were detected once. 8% to 9.5% of the sample is held by the ten biggest clonotypes.

The chain employs TRBV7-6 and TRBJ2-1, with the D gene tentatively TRBD1 or TRBD2, based on 6 matching bases in each. Input material: gut tissue. The TCR was taken from a boy aged 5 to 17 with severe ulcerative colitis. The CDR3 protein: CASSTPVVWGASRVPNEQFF. Read as DNA, the sequence is TGTGCCAGCAGCACCCCTGTTGTCTGGGGGGCCTCCCGAGTCCCAAATGAGCAGTTCTTC.